Following are 14 T cell receptor beta chains from one sample sequenced in a study of post-analysis software for immune sequencing data. Included in the TCR beta cDNA libraries were unique molecular identifiers. Each CDR3 protein is one row after TCRdb ran MiXCR on the PCR reads. The sample lists fewer than 850,000 distinct CDR3 sequences; 46% were seen once. Study-wide results and caveats: Patients used a handful of TRBV segments, including TRBV5-6, TRBV5-1 and TRBV20-1, more often than controls.

Which antigens these TCRs recognize remains unknown. The material sequenced was blood. These TCRs come from a girl aged 5 to 17 with multiple sclerosis.

This clonotype has more than one count but fewer than ten. This chain links TRBV10-3 with TRBJ2-1; no firm D call. This CDR3 is 11 amino acids long. The V gene lost 3 bases and the J gene lost 13 bases, with 10 bases spanning the gap. CDR1 is ENHRY, CDR2 SYGVKD, per germline. The CDR3 region has the DNA TGTGCCATCAGTGACTCGAATATACAGTTCTTC. Translating gives CAISDSNIQFF.

In this sample, this clonotype turned up once. The V gene is TRBV12-3 or TRBV12-4, the J gene TRBJ2-3, with 7 nucleotides matching TRBD1. Trimming cost V 6 bases and J 4 bases; bases outside gene matches: 19. This CDR3 spans 18 amino acids. The CDR3 spells CASRPDRARRYYADTQYF. For the CDR3, the DNA is TGTGCCAGCAGACCTGACAGGGCCCGCAGGTATTACGCAGATACGCAGTATTTT.

V usage is TRBV12-3 or TRBV12-4 and J usage is TRBJ1-2, with D perhaps matching TRBD1 (6 bases). The V and J ends lost 9 bases and 0 bases respectively, with 14 bases between them. The CDR3 extends over 14 amino acids. The CDR3 nucleotides are TGTGCCAGTTTAACCGGGACAACTAACTATGGCTACACCTTC. Encoded protein: CASLTGTTNYGYTF.

This clonotype showed up just a few times. An end of the junction does not agree with germline; a read error may underlie this. V and J are TRBV12-3 or TRBV12-4 and TRBJ2-7; D is undetermined. The CDR3 is 14 residues long. CDR3 nucleotide sequence: TGTGCCAGCAGTTTATTGCTGGGGTCCTACGAACAGTACTTC. Translating it yields CASSLLLGSYEQYF.

The J gene is TRBJ2-3, the V gene TRBV7-6; weak D call: TRBD1 (5 bases). CDR3 size: 17 residues. Trimming stripped 0 bases from V and 3 bases from J, with 16 bases between. CDR1 is SGHVS, CDR2 FNYEAQ, per germline. CDR3 region: CASSLASWWGRTDTQYF. DNA for the CDR3: TGTGCCAGCAGCTTAGCTTCTTGGTGGGGCCGGACAGATACGCAGTATTTT.

The chain joins TRBV6-1 to TRBJ2-7; TRBD1 matches 10 bases. J was trimmed by 5 bases and V by 8 bases; bases with no gene match: 3. Germline CDR1 MNHNS, CDR2 SASEGT. CDR3 length equals 12 residues. CDR3 nucleotides: TGTGCCAGCGGGGACAGGGGCAACGAGCAGTACTTC. Its translation is CASGDRGNEQYF.

The chain employs TRBV28 and TRBJ2-4; TRBD1 is a possible D gene (6 bases). The closer fit of TRBJ2-7 to the DNA end suggests the J call may be wrong. The V gene's germline CDR1 is MDHEN and CDR2 SYDVKM. This CDR3 contains 12 residues. The DNA for the CDR3 is TGTGCCAGCGTGGGGGCCCACTACGAGCAGTACTTC. Translation gives CASVGAHYEQYF.

The chain combines TRBV12-3 or TRBV12-4 with TRBJ2-7; D might be TRBD1 or TRBD2, each matching 7 bases. This CDR3 is built from 14 residues. V lost 5 bases and J lost 5, with 16 bases in between. The CDR3 DNA reads TGTGCCAGCAGTGTACAGGGGAGGGTCCACGAGCAGTACTTC. Translated, it gives CASSVQGRVHEQYF.

The genes are TRBV21-1 and TRBJ2-1; TRBD2, the D gene given by the table, was not confirmed from the DNA. TRBV21-1 is an annotated pseudogene. The CDR3 covers 17 residues. CDR3 sequence (DNA): TGTGCCAGCAGCAAAGAAGTCGCGGAGAGCGCTCACAATGAGCAGTTCTTC. Translation gives CASSKEVAESAHNEQFF.

This clonotype came up a few times. V and J are TRBV6-5 and TRBJ2-7; D gene unclear. V lost 2 bases to trimming and J lost 4 bases, with 9 bases between them. Germline CDR1 reads MNHEY; CDR2 reads SVGAGI. This CDR3 has 13 residues. CDR3 loop: CASSYGLTYEQYF. CDR3 coding DNA: TGTGCCAGCAGTTACGGCCTTACTTACGAGCAGTACTTC.

The V call is TRBV6-2 or TRBV6-3, the J call TRBJ2-7, with D maybe TRBD2 (6 bases). The V gene's germline CDR1 is MNHEY and CDR2 SVGEGT. Trimming removed 0 bases at V and 3 bases at J, with 12 bases between. The CDR3 covers 15 residues. The CDR3 DNA sequence: TGTGCCAGCAGTTACTCGGCGGGGCTCCTCTACGAGCAGTACTTC. It encodes CASSYSAGLLYEQYF.

CDR3 residues: CASKVGGPVNEQYF. In nucleotides, the CDR3 is TGTGCCAGCAAGGTGGGAGGGCCAGTCAACGAGCAGTACTTC. V gene TRBV28 combines with J gene TRBJ2-5, with TRBD2 matching 7 bases. The J call may be wrong; the DNA end is better matched by TRBJ2-7. The CDR3 consists of 14 residues. Germline CDR1 and CDR2: MDHEN and SYDVKM.

The chain is built from TRBV29-1 and TRBJ1-5; D unclear. Germline CDR1 SQVTM, CDR2 ANQGSEA. V gave up 4 bases and J gave up 3 bases, with 10 bases separating them. The CDR3 is 13 residues long. CDR3 DNA sequence: TGCAGCGTTGCGCCCGGGAACAATCAGCCCCAGCATTTT. Protein sequence: CSVAPGNNQPQHF. Filled out from reference TRBV29-1 and TRBJ1-5, the complete variable domain reads SAVISQKPSRDICQRGTSLTIQCQVDSQVTMMFWYRQQPGQSLTLIATANQGSEATYESGFVIDKFPISRPNLTFSTLTVSNMSPEDSSIYLCSVAPGNNQPQHFGDGTRLSIL.

The gene calls are TRBV6-5 and TRBJ2-7; no clear D gene. Trimming stripped 8 bases from V and 2 bases from J, with 13 bases between. Germline V gene lookup returns CDR1 MNHEY and CDR2 SVGAGI. The length of the CDR3 is 13 residues. CDR3 protein: CASGPLMAYEQYF. As DNA, the CDR3 is TGTGCCAGCGGTCCCCTTATGGCCTACGAGCAGTACTTC.